This T cell receptor (beta chain) originates from a study of T cell repertoires in cytomegalovirus infection. Across the study: CMV epitopes, recently identified HLA-C-restricted and well-studied HLA-B-restricted, were used. Public signatures in TCR beta pointed to CMV infection and matching HLA type.

In the case of this clonotype: Its cognate antigen is unknown.

Looked up from germline, CDR1 is LGHNT and CDR2 is FRNRAP. V was shortened by 2 bases and J by 2 bases, with 12 bases between the two germline ends. This CDR3 is built from 15 residues. Study outcomes and limitations: It was HLA-C-restricted CMV-specific TCR beta clonotypes that dominated the response ex vivo. Pooled public TCR beta family frequency picked out CMV carriers with the relevant HLA.

TCRdb recomputed calls from the reads with MiXCR, one row per CDR3 protein. The table lists 650,000 to 900,000 distinct CDR3 sequences, around 29% of them singletons. Sequences were derived from cultured CD8+ T cells from PBMCs, sampled from culture after CMV antigen stimulation. The chain employs TRBV12-5 and TRBJ1-1; D is possibly TRBD1 (5 bases). The sequence came from a human donor in good health (CMV status not recorded). Some clones in this sample may be carry-over from other donors' samples. The CDR3 is CASGLLQGLNTEAFF. For the CDR3, the DNA is TGTGCTAGTGGTTTGCTGCAGGGTCTTAACACTGAAGCTTTCTTT.